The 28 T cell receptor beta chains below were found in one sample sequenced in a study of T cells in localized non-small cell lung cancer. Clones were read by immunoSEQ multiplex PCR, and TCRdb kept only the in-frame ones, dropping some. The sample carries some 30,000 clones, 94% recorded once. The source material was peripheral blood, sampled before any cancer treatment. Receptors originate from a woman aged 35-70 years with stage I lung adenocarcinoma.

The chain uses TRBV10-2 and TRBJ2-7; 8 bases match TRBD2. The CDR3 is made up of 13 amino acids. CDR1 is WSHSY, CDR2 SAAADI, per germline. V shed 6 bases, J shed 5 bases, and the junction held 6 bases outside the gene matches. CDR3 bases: TGCGCCAGCAGACCGACTAGCGCCGACGAGCAGTACTTC. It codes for CASRPTSADEQYF.

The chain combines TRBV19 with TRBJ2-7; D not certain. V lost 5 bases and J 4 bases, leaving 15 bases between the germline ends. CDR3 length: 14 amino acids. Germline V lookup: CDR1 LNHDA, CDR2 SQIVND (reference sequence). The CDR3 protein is CASSRIGPTYEQYF. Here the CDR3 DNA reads TGTGCCAGTAGTCGAATCGGTCCGACTTACGAGCAGTACTTC.

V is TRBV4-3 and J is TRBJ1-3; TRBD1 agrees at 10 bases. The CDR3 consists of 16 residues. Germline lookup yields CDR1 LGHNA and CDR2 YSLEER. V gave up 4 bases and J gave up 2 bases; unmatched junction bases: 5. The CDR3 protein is CASSRPDRGPGNTIYF. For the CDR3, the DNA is TGCGCCAGCAGCCGACCCGACAGGGGGCCTGGAAACACCATATATTTT.

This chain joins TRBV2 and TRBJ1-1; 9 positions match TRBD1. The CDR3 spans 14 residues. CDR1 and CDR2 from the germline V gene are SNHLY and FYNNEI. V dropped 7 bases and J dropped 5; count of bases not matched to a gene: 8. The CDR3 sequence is CASIKQGANTEAFF. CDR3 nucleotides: TGTGCCAGCATTAAACAGGGGGCGAATACTGAAGCTTTCTTT.

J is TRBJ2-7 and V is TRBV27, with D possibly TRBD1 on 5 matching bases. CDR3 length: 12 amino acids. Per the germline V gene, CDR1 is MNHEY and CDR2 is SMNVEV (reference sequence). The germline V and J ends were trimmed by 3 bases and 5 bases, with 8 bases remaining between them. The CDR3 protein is CASSFPGNEQYF. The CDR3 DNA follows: TGTGCCAGCAGTTTCCCAGGGAACGAGCAGTACTTC.

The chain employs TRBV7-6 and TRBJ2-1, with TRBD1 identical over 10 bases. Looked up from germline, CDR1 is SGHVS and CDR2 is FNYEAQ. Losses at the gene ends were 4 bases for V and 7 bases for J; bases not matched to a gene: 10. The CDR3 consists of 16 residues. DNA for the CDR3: TGTGCCAGCAGCTGGACGACAGGGGGCTTTGCAAATGAGCAGTTCTTC. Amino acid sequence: CASSWTTGGFANEQFF.

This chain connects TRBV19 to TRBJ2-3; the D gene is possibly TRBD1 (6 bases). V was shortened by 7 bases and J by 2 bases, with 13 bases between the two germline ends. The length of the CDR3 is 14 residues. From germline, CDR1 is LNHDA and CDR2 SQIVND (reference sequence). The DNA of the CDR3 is TGTGCCAGTACCCTGACAGGACTCACAGATACGCAGTATTTT. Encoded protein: CASTLTGLTDTQYF.

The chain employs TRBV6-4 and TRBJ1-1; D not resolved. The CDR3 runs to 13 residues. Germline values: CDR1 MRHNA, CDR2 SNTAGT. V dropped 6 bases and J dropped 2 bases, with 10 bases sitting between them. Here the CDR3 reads CASSTSINTEAFF. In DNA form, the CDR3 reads TGTGCCAGCAGCACATCGATCAACACTGAAGCTTTCTTT.

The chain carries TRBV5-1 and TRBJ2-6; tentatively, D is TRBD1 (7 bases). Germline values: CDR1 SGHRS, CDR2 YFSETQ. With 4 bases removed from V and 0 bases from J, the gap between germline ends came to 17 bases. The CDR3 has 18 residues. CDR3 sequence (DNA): TGCGCCAGCAGCCCCCGGACAGGACTAACCTCTGGGGCCAACGTCCTGACTTTC. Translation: CASSPRTGLTSGANVLTF.

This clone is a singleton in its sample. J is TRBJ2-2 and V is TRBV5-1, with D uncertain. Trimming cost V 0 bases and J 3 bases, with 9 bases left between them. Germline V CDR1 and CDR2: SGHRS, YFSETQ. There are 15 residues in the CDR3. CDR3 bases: TGCGCCAGCAGCTTGGGTTACAGAGACACCGGGGAGCTGTTTTTT. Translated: CASSLGYRDTGELFF.

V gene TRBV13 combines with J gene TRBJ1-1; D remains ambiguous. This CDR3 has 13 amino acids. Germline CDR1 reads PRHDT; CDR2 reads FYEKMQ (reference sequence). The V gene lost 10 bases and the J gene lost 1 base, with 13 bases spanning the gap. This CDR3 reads CATSARENTEAFF. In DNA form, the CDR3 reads TGTGCCACCTCGGCTAGGGAGAACACTGAAGCTTTCTTT.

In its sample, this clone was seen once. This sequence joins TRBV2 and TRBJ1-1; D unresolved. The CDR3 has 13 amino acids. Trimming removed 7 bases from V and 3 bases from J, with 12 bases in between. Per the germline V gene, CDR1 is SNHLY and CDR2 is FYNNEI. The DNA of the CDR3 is TGTGCCAGCAAAGGCAGGTGGGACACTGAAGCTTTCTTT. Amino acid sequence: CASKGRWDTEAFF.

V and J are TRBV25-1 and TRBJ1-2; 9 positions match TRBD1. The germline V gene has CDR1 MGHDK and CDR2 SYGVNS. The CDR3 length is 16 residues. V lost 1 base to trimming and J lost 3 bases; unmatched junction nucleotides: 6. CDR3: CASSEWRTGADYGYTF. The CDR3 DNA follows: TGTGCCAGCAGTGAATGGAGGACAGGGGCGGACTATGGCTACACCTTC.

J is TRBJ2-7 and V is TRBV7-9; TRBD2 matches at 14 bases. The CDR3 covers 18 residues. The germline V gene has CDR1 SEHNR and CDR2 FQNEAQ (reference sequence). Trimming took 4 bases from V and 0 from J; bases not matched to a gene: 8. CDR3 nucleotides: TGTGCCAGCAGCTCCGGACTAGCGGGAGGCCCTATCTCCTACGAGCAGTACTTC. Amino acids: CASSSGLAGGPISYEQYF.

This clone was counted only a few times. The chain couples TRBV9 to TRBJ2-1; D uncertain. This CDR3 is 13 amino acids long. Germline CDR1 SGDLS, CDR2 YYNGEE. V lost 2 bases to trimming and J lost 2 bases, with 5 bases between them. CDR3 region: CASSVNPYNEQFF. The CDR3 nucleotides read TGTGCCAGCAGCGTCAACCCCTACAATGAGCAGTTCTTC.

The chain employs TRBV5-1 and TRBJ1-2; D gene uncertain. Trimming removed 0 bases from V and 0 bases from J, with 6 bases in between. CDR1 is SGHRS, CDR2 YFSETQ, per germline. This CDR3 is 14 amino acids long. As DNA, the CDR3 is TGCGCCAGCAGCTTGGCCTTAGCTAACTATGGCTACACCTTC. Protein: CASSLALANYGYTF. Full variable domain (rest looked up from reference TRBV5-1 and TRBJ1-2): KAGVTQTPRYLIKTRGQQVTLSCSPISGHRSVSWYQQTPGQGLQFLFEYFSETQRNKGNFPGRFSGRQFSNSRSEMNVSTLELGDSALYLCASSLALANYGYTFGSGTRLTVV.

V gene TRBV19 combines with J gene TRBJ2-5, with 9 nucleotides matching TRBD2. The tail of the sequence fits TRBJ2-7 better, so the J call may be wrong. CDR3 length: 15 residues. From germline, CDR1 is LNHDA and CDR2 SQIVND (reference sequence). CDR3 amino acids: CASSPRGSGGHEQYF. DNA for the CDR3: TGTGCCAGTAGTCCCCGCGGTAGCGGGGGCCACGAGCAGTACTTC.

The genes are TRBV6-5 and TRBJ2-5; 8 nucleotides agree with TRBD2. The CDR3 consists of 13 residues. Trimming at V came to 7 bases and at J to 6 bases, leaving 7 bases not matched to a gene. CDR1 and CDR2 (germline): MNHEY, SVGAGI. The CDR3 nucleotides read TGTGCCAGCACGCCAGCGGGGGTGCAGACCCAGTACTTC. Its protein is CASTPAGVQTQYF.

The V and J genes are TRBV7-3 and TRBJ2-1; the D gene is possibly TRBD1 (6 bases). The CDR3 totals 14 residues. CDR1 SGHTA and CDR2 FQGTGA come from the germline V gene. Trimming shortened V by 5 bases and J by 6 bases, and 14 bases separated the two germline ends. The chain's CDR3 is CASSTGTLSNEQFF. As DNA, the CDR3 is TGTGCCAGCAGCACAGGGACCCTGAGCAATGAGCAGTTCTTC. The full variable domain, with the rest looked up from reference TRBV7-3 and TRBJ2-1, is GAGVSQTPSNKVTEKGKYVELRCDPISGHTALYWYRQSLGQGPEFLIYFQGTGAADDSGLPNDRFFAVRPEGSVSTLKIQRTERGDSAVYLCASSTGTLSNEQFFGPGTRLTVL.

The CDR3 spells CASSYSLDAGNTEAFF. CDR3 nucleotides: TGTGCCAGCAGTTACTCCCTGGACGCCGGGAACACTGAAGCTTTCTTT. The chain recombines TRBV6-5 with TRBJ1-1; D uncertain. The CDR3 contains 16 residues. The V and J ends lost 0 bases and 1 base respectively, with 12 bases between them. The germline V gene encodes CDR1 MNHEY and CDR2 SVGAGI.

The DNA of the CDR3 is TGTGCCAGCAGGGGACGACAGGTGGCCTCCAATGAGCAGTTCTTC. Translation: CASRGRQVASNEQFF. The V call is TRBV27, the J call TRBJ2-1; tentatively, D is TRBD1 (6 bases). Trimming shortened V by 6 bases and J by 6 bases, and 18 bases separated the two germline ends. Germline loops: CDR1 MNHEY, CDR2 SMNVEV (reference sequence). The CDR3 spans 15 residues.

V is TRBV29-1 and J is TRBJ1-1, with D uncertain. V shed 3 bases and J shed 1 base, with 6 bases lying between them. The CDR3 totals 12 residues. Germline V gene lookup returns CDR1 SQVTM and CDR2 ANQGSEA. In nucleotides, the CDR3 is TGCAGCGTTGATAAGGGGAACACTGAAGCTTTCTTT. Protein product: CSVDKGNTEAFF.

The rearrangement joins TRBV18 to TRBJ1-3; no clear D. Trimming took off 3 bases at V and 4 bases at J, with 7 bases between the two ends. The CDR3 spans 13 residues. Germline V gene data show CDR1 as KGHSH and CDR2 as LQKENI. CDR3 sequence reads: CASSPNTGNTIYF. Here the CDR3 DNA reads TGTGCCAGCTCACCGAACACCGGAAACACCATATATTTT. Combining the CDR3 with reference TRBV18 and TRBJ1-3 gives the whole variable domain NAGVMQNPRHLVRRRGQEARLRCSPMKGHSHVYWYRQLPEEGLKFMVYLQKENIIDESGMPKERFSAEFPKEGPSILRIQQVVRGDSAAYFCASSPNTGNTIYFGEGSWLTVV.

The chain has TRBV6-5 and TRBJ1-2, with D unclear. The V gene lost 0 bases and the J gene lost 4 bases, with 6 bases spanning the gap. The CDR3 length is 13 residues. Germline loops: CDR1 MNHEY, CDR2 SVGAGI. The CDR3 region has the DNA TGTGCCAGCAGTTACTCACCCGCCTATGGCTACACCTTC. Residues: CASSYSPAYGYTF.

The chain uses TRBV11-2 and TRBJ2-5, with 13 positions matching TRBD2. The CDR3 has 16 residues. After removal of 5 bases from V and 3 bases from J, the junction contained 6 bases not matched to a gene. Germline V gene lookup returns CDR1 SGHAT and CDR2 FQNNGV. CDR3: CASSEGGLAGKETQYF. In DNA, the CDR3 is TGTGCCAGCAGCGAGGGGGGACTAGCGGGGAAAGAGACCCAGTACTTC. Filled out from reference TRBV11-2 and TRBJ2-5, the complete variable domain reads EAGVAQSPRYKIIEKRQSVAFWCNPISGHATLYWYQQILGQGPKLLIQFQNNGVVDDSQLPKDRFSAERLKGVDSTLKIQPAKLEDSAVYLCASSEGGLAGKETQYFGPGTRLLVL.

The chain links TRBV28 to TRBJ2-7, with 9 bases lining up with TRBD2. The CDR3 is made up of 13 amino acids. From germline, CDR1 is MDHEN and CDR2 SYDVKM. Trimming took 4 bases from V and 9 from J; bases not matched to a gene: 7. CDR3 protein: CASSSSGGSVQYF. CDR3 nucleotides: TGTGCCAGCAGTTCAAGCGGGGGGAGTGTGCAGTACTTC.

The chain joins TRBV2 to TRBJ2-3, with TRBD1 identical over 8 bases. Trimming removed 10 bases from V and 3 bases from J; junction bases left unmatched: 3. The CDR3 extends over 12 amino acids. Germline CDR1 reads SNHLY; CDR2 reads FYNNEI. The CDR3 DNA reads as TGTGCCACCGGACAGGGTACAGATACGCAGTATTTT. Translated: CATGQGTDTQYF.

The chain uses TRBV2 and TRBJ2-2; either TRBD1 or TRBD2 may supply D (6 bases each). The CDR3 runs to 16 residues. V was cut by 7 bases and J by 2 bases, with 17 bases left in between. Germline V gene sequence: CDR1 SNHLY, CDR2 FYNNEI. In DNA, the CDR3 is TGTGCCAGCAACCAACAGGGACTTATTAACACCGGGGAGCTGTTTTTT. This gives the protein CASNQQGLINTGELFF.